This is a list of T cell receptor beta chains from one sample in a study of blood T cell repertoires in COVID-19. The table came from immunoSEQ multiplex PCR; TCRdb's copy has only in-frame clones and leaves some out. Of 23,000 or so clones listed, approximately 88% are singletons. What was sequenced was peripheral blood. These receptor sequences come from a middle-aged man with acute or convalescent COVID-19. CDR3s include the opening cysteine and the closing phenylalanine or tryptophan. A D gene is named only where the DNA matches it firmly. A clone size is listed for some rows: how often the clone was seen (once, few, many), or a class if it is expanded.

V gene	D gene	clone size	J gene	CDR3 DNA	CDR3 protein
TRBV6-5	.	.	TRBJ1-5	TGTGCCAGCATGGACAGACTTAGCAATCAGCCCCAGCATTTT	CASMDRLSNQPQHF
TRBV24-1	TRBD2	.	TRBJ2-1	TGTGCCACCAGTGATTTACAAGCGGGAGAGATGCATGAGCAGTTCTTC	CATSDLQAGEMHEQFF
TRBV18	.	.	TRBJ2-1	TGTGCCAGCTCACGCACACATAACAACAATGAGCAGTTCTTC	CASSRTHNNNEQFF
TRBV6-4	.	.	TRBJ1-1	TGTGCCAGCAGTGAGGGAGGGTCGGGAGAAGCTTTCTTT	CASSEGGSGEAFF
TRBV6-2/TRBV6-3	TRBD2	.	TRBJ2-1	TGTGCCAGCAGTGTATATGGACTAGCGGGGGGGAATGAGCAGTTCTTC	CASSVYGLAGGNEQFF
TRBV5-8	.	.	TRBJ1-2	TGTGCCAGCAGCTTGGATGGAGGGGCCCACTATGGCTACACCTTC	CASSLDGGAHYGYTF
TRBV7-2	.	.	TRBJ1-5	TGTGCCAGCAGCCCCCGCTTCACAGGGTCGATAAGCAATCAGCCCCAGCATTTT	CASSPRFTGSISNQPQHF
TRBV7-2	.	.	TRBJ1-3	TGTGCCAGCAGCTTATCACTTGGCTCTGGAAACACCATATATTTT	CASSLSLGSGNTIYF
TRBV13	.	.	TRBJ1-5	TGTGCCAGCAGCTTAGGAGGGGTCAGCAATCAGCCCCAGCATTTT	CASSLGGVSNQPQHF
TRBV19	.	few	TRBJ1-6	TGTGCCAGTAGTATAAGGGGCCCGGATTCACCCCTCCACTTT	CASSIRGPDSPLHF
TRBV6-5	TRBD1	once	TRBJ1-3	TGTGCCAGCAGTTACCGAGGGGGCGCTGGAAACACCATATATTTT	CASSYRGGAGNTIYF
TRBV4-1	.	.	TRBJ1-1	TGCGCCAGCAGCCAGGGTGCCTTGGGGGGCACTGAAGCTTTCTTT	CASSQGALGGTEAFF
TRBV15	.	.	TRBJ2-1	TGTGCCACCAGCAGAGGAGTCCTAGCAGGAGGGATCGATGAGCAGTTCTTC	CATSRGVLAGGIDEQFF